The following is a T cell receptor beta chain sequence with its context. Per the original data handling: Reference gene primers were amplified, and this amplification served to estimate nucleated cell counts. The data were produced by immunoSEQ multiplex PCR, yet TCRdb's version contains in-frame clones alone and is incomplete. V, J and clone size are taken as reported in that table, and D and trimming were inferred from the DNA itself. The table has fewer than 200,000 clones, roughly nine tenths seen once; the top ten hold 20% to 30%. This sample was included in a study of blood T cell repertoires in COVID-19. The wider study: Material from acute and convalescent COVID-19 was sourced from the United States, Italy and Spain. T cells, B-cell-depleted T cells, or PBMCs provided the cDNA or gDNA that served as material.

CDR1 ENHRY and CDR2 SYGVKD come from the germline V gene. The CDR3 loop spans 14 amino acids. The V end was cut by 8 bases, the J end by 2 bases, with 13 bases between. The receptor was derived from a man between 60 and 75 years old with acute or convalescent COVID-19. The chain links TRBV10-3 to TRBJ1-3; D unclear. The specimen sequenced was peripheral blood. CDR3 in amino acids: CAILASGAGNTIYF. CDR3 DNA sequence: TGTGCCATCCTAGCCTCCGGGGCTGGAAACACCATATATTTT.